Below, 23 T cell receptor beta chains from the same sample are listed, as sequenced in a study of cytomegalovirus exposure and HLA in healthy donors. PCR involved 60 Vbeta and 13 Jbeta primers. TCRdb's table, derived via immunoSEQ multiplex PCR, lists solely in-frame clones and lacks some. The sample has under 150,000 clones, approximately 79% seen once. The sample taken for sequencing was PBMCs. The receptors were sampled from a male donor in good health and CMV-seronegative.

The genes are TRBV9 and TRBJ2-2; 9 nucleotides line up with TRBD2. The CDR3 is made up of 16 amino acids. Unmatched junction bases numbered 11, after V lost 4 bases and J lost 7 bases. The germline gives CDR1 SGDLS, CDR2 YYNGEE. CDR3 loop: CASSQRAGGPNGELFF. CDR3 nucleotide sequence: TGTGCCAGCAGCCAACGGGCGGGGGGGCCGAACGGGGAGCTGTTTTTT.

CDR3 DNA sequence: TGTGCCAGCAGCAGGGATTCGGGGGTTACGGGCGGGGAGCTGTTTTTT. Its protein is CASSRDSGVTGGELFF. V is TRBV7-2 and J is TRBJ2-2, with D perhaps TRBD2 (6 bases). In germline, CDR1 is SGHTA, CDR2 FQGNSA. This CDR3 has 16 residues. Trimming left V 5 bases short and J 7 bases short, with 20 bases between. Together with reference TRBV7-2 and TRBJ2-2, the CDR3 gives the full variable domain: GAGVSQSPSNKVTEKGKDVELRCDPISGHTALYWYRQSLGQGLEFLIYFQGNSAPDKSGLPSDRFSAERTGGSVSTLTIQRTQQEDSAVYLCASSRDSGVTGGELFFGEGSRLTVL.

V and J are TRBV2 and TRBJ1-3, with 7 bases lining up with TRBD1. The J segment lost 5 bases and the V segment lost 2 bases, leaving 6 bases of the junction unmatched. This CDR3 has 15 amino acids. CDR1 and CDR2 from the germline V gene are SNHLY and FYNNEI. CDR3: CASSEQGVVRNTIYF. CDR3 sequence (DNA): TGTGCCAGCAGTGAACAGGGGGTTGTTAGAAACACCATATATTTT.

This clone has more than one count but fewer than ten. J is TRBJ2-3 and V is TRBV7-3; possible D gene TRBD1, 8 bases. The V gene lost 2 bases and the J gene lost 3 bases, with 18 bases spanning the gap. CDR1 and CDR2 (germline): SGHTA, FQGTGA. The CDR3 length is 17 residues. The CDR3 loop reads CASSLPWTGRGTDTQYF. Here the CDR3 DNA reads TGTGCCAGCAGCTTACCGTGGACAGGGCGGGGGACAGATACGCAGTATTTT.

The chain employs TRBV5-4 and TRBJ2-3; maybe TRBD1 (6 bases). V lost 0 bases and J 0 bases, leaving 11 bases between the germline ends. This CDR3 is built from 16 residues. Germline CDR1 is SGHNT and CDR2 is YYREEE (reference sequence). CDR3 sequence: CASSLDPDSSTDTQYF. The CDR3 DNA is TGTGCCAGCAGCTTGGATCCGGACAGTAGCACAGATACGCAGTATTTT.

This CDR3 is CASSYSYSGTGDGYTF. For the CDR3, the DNA is TGTGCCAGCAGTTACTCTTATTCCGGGACAGGGGATGGCTACACCTTC. The chain couples TRBV6-5 to TRBJ1-2; 10 nucleotides align to TRBD1. Per the germline V gene, CDR1 is MNHEY and CDR2 is SVGAGI. Trimming cost V 0 bases and J 6 bases; bases outside gene matches: 7. The CDR3 loop spans 16 amino acids.

This clone was seen just once. This chain uses TRBV7-9 with TRBJ2-3, with 13 nucleotides matching TRBD2. CDR1 is SEHNR and CDR2 is FQNEAQ in the germline V gene (reference sequence). This CDR3 region has 16 residues. The trim removed 4 bases at V and 3 bases at J, leaving 4 bases unmatched. The chain's CDR3 is CASSSRTSGGTDTQYF. The CDR3 DNA sequence: TGTGCCAGCAGCTCACGGACTAGCGGGGGAACAGATACGCAGTATTTT.

In its sample, this clone was seen once. The gene calls are TRBV25-1 and TRBJ2-1, with TRBD2 identical over 13 bases. After removal of 1 base from V and 7 bases from J, the junction contained 7 bases not matched to a gene. The germline CDR1 and CDR2 sequences are MGHDK and SYGVNS. This CDR3 is built from 17 residues. The CDR3 sequence: CASSESPGTSGANEQFF. The CDR3 DNA reads as TGTGCCAGCAGTGAATCACCTGGGACTAGCGGGGCGAATGAGCAGTTCTTC.

This chain joins TRBV30 and TRBJ1-5; 9 bases are shared with TRBD1. Germline loops: CDR1 GTSNPN, CDR2 SVGIG (reference sequence). The V gene end was trimmed by 2 bases and the J gene end by 2 bases; junction bases not matched to a gene: 7. The CDR3 is 16 residues long. The CDR3 region is CAWSPQGAWGNQPQHF. The DNA for the CDR3 is TGTGCCTGGAGTCCACAGGGGGCTTGGGGCAATCAGCCCCAGCATTTT.

V and J are TRBV2 and TRBJ2-2; 7 bases agree with TRBD1. The CDR3 has 14 amino acids. The germline gives CDR1 SNHLY, CDR2 FYNNEI. Trimming cost V 11 bases and J 5 bases; bases outside gene matches: 11. The DNA for the CDR3 is TGTGCCGGCGGACAGGCCCAGTCAACCGGGGAGCTGTTTTTT. Amino acids: CAGGQAQSTGELFF. The full variable domain, completed using reference TRBV2 and TRBJ2-2, is EPEVTQTPSHQVTQMGQEVILRCVPISNHLYFYWYRQILGQKVEFLVSFYNNEISEKSEIFDDQFSVERPDGSNFTLKIRSTKLEDSAMYFCAGGQAQSTGELFFGEGSRLTVL.

This chain uses TRBV5-4 with TRBJ2-3; 8 nucleotides align to TRBD1. The length of the CDR3 is 15 residues. The ends lost 5 bases at V and 4 bases at J; junction bases unmatched: 9. CDR1 SGHNT and CDR2 YYREEE come from the germline V gene (reference sequence). The CDR3 protein is CASSDRGRDPDTQYF. In nucleotides, the CDR3 is TGTGCCAGCAGTGACAGGGGAAGGGACCCAGATACGCAGTATTTT.

This clone has just a few counts. The V gene is TRBV27, the J gene TRBJ1-1; D unresolved. V lost 6 bases and J lost 1, with 3 bases in between. From germline, CDR1 is MNHEY and CDR2 SMNVEV (reference sequence). The CDR3 has 11 amino acids. CDR3 DNA sequence: TGTGCCAGCAGCAGGAACACTGAAGCTTTCTTT. Amino acid sequence: CASSRNTEAFF.

The sample holds one count of this clone. This rearrangement joins TRBV7-2 to TRBJ1-5, with D perhaps matching TRBD1 (5 bases). Germline CDR1 SGHTA, CDR2 FQGNSA. Trimming shortened V by 4 bases and J by 6 bases, and 10 bases separated the two germline ends. The CDR3 contains 13 residues. In nucleotides, the CDR3 is TGTGCCAGCAGCTCCCAGGGTGGTCAGCCCCAGCATTTT. It codes for CASSSQGGQPQHF.

A few counts support this clone. The CDR3 region has the DNA TGTGCCAGCAGTGCGGGGGGGGCCGATGAAAAACTGTTTTTT. It specifies CASSAGGADEKLFF. This sequence joins TRBV6-1 and TRBJ1-4, with D possibly matching TRBD1 (6 bases). Trimming cost V 4 bases and J 6 bases, with 12 bases left between them. The CDR3 contains 14 residues. Germline V gene sequence: CDR1 MNHNS, CDR2 SASEGT.

The V and J genes are TRBV2 and TRBJ1-4; TRBD1 might be the D (6 bases). Germline CDR1 SNHLY, CDR2 FYNNEI. The CDR3 sequence is 15 residues long. The ends were cut back, 1 base at V and 5 bases at J, with 11 bases in the middle. As DNA, the CDR3 is TGTGCCAGCAGTGAAGTCGGACAGCCGAATGAAAAACTGTTTTTT. Its protein is CASSEVGQPNEKLFF.

The V gene is TRBV11-2, the J gene TRBJ1-1; TRBD1 agrees at 10 bases. The length of the CDR3 is 13 residues. Germline V gene data show CDR1 as SGHAT and CDR2 as FQNNGV. V was pared by 5 bases and J by 4 bases, with 1 base of the junction left unmatched. The CDR3 DNA reads TGTGCCAGCAGCCGGACAGGGGGCACTGAAGCTTTCTTT. Amino acid sequence: CASSRTGGTEAFF.

The chain links TRBV2 to TRBJ2-7; 7 bases match TRBD1. Germline V gene lookup returns CDR1 SNHLY and CDR2 FYNNEI. This CDR3 is built from 12 residues. Trimming cost V 8 bases and J 9 bases; bases outside gene matches: 10. The CDR3 DNA sequence: TGTGCCAGCGGGGGTAGGGGGCGCGGGCAGTACTTC. Its translation: CASGGRGRGQYF.

V and J are TRBV18 and TRBJ2-5; 7 bases are shared with TRBD1. The V gene end was trimmed by 0 bases and the J gene end by 5 bases; junction bases not matched to a gene: 12. Germline CDR1 reads KGHSH; CDR2 reads LQKENI. The CDR3 totals 17 residues. The CDR3 nucleotides are TGTGCCAGCTCACCACCCCTGACAGGGTCCACGAGGGAGACCCAGTACTTC. Translating gives CASSPPLTGSTRETQYF.

This clone showed up just a few times. V usage is TRBV10-2 and J usage is TRBJ1-1, with 7 bases lining up with TRBD1. The CDR3 contains 13 residues. Germline loops: CDR1 WSHSY, CDR2 SAAADI. V gave up 7 bases and J gave up 1 base; unmatched junction bases: 3. The CDR3 sequence: CASTGTENTEAFF. CDR3 nucleotide sequence: TGCGCCAGCACCGGGACAGAGAACACTGAAGCTTTCTTT.

V gene TRBV7-8 combines with J gene TRBJ1-2; 8 positions agree with TRBD1. Losses at the gene ends were 4 bases for V and 5 bases for J; bases not matched to a gene: 6. CDR1 and CDR2 (germline): SGHVS, FQNEAQ. The length of the CDR3 is 14 residues. CDR3 protein: CASSSDRGPYGYTF. The CDR3 region has the DNA TGTGCCAGCAGCTCTGACAGGGGCCCTTATGGCTACACCTTC.

This clone was seen a few times. The DNA of the CDR3 is TGTGCCAGCAGTCGCCGTAGCGGGGGTACCTCAAACTCCTACGAGCAGTACTTC. As protein: CASSRRSGGTSNSYEQYF. This sequence joins TRBV7-2 and TRBJ2-7, with 9 bases fitting TRBD2. The CDR3 covers 18 residues. V lost 6 bases to trimming and J lost 0 bases; unmatched junction nucleotides: 15. Germline CDR1 SGHTA, CDR2 FQGNSA.

The CDR3: CASTFHGGVLNTEAFF. DNA for the CDR3: TGTGCCAGTACCTTTCACGGGGGAGTTCTGAACACTGAAGCTTTCTTT. The chain joins TRBV19 to TRBJ1-1, with a weak D call TRBD1 (5 bases). The CDR3 runs 16 residues. Germline values: CDR1 LNHDA, CDR2 SQIVND (reference sequence). V lost 7 bases, J lost 0 bases, and 18 bases lay in between.

This chain's CDR3 is CASSTIQGSPYEQYF. In DNA form, the CDR3 reads TGTGCCAGTAGTACAATACAGGGGTCTCCCTACGAGCAGTACTTC. The V call is TRBV19, the J call TRBJ2-7, with 7 positions matching TRBD1. The V and J ends lost 4 bases and 2 bases, in that order; junction bases with no gene match: 8. The CDR3 runs to 15 residues. Looked up from germline, CDR1 is LNHDA and CDR2 is SQIVND (reference sequence).